The entry below describes one T cell receptor (beta chain). This receptor's antigen is unknown. Base-call qualities are not available, and no considerably larger clone is one nucleotide away. Ends trimmed: V by 4 bases, J by 4 bases; bases unmatched to a gene: 9. From the germline V gene, CDR1 is SGDLS and CDR2 is YYNGEE. Its CDR3 holds 15 amino acids, cysteine through phenylalanine. The entry retains the CDR3 DNA only, 45 bases that are in frame from base 1. This sample stems from a study of cytomegalovirus exposure and HLA in healthy donors (dated by TCRdb to about 2017). The study in broad terms: An earlier analysis of 550 to 700 of the donors reported about 250 Gb of sequence data and 120 million or so unique TCR beta sequences from around 200 million T cells. Of the roughly 400 genotyped donors, over 70% fell in the genetic ancestry cluster associated with self-reported Caucasian donors. Approximately 310 gigabases of sequencing data and 80 million or so unique TCR sequences were included in an early release covering about 700 HLA-typed donors. The study aimed to test whether signatures of past pathogen exposure could be identified by cataloging public T cell receptors. High-throughput TCR immunosequencing, statistical association of individual TCRs with disease status, and machine learning were combined to predict cytomegalovirus infection status. A separate validation cohort of roughly 130 different subjects was used in addition to the roughly 670-subject first cohort. Donor age, sex, ethnicity and CMV serostatus were collected together with the repertoire data. The study used immunosequencing to profile the T cell repertoires of several hundred subjects and linked those repertoires to cytomegalovirus serostatus. All discovery cohort repertoires had been generated on a single sequencing platform. The number of donors typed differed by locus, with roughly 620-640 for A, B, C, DRB1 and DQB1, roughly 520 for DQA1, nearly 610 for DPA1, and some 440 for DPB1. Four to six DR-DQ haplotypes were handled as single units for association and clustering, since linkage in the cohort was strong. To decide whether each TCR beta V gene segment behaved as functional or pseudogenic, an earlier analysis of some 570 of the donors relied on high-throughput TCR beta sequencing. HLA typing included class I and class II loci at four-digit resolution. Across 398 genotyped donors of the cohort, an average of about 220,000 unique TCR beta nucleotide sequences per donor were sequenced, and about a sixth of those sequences were non-productive. The later analysis used no new phenotypic data to find candidate immune exposures, relying instead on TCR beta sequences and their occurrence across donors. To study patterns of TCR occurrence, a later analysis re-analyzed previously published TCR beta repertoires from hundreds of donors and added high-resolution HLA genotyping. Genome-wide SNP genotypes for about 65% of the 666 donors were used in a later genetic analysis, which treated that subset as a discovery cohort. What the work shows at the level of the full study, not this receptor alone: Linkage disequilibrium might explain the correlated functional status among segregating V segments, but an unknown experimental factor could not be excluded. In a later genetic analysis, fewer N-insertions in productive TCRs were reported among donors in an Asian-associated ancestry cluster than the roughly 710-donor mean. Sequencing depth was assumed to be roughly uniform across donors in the presence/absence analyses, though that assumption may not hold. Because HLA typing was missing for some donors at each locus, association tests included only the typed subset. Across donors, most TCR sequences were observed very rarely, whereas some public TCRs were present in many individuals. The only immune exposure information available for the cohort was CMV serostatus. This cohort had only TCR beta chains sequenced, and the lack of alpha or paired-chain data limited which features could be detected. The earlier analysis of almost 600 of the donors excluded some 15 rarely observed V segments, including chromosome 9 orphons, because counts were too low. Specific HLA alleles were associated with some 15,000 TCR beta sequences at a false discovery rate of 0.05 in a later analysis. According to a later analysis, TCR association rates differed among HLA loci, with DRB1 alleles showing the most associated TCRs and HLA-C alleles showing the fewest. A cluster of highly shared sequence variants was judged likely to represent a technical artifact of the sequencing pipeline. The authors suggested that the approach could potentially be extended to other disease states and immunological phenotypes. Most CMV-associated TCR beta chains appeared to be HLA-restricted in a later analysis, and the HLA associations seemed to be driven largely by CMV exposure. When HLA alleles, especially DR and DQ, strongly co-occurred, TCR associations were difficult to assign to individual alleles. Several of the top co-occurrence clusters appeared to be linked to parvovirus B19, influenza, CMV and Epstein-Barr virus, according to a later analysis. In a later genetic analysis, a missense DCLRE1C variant was associated with V-gene and J-gene trimming of TCR beta chains, and the association was replicated in an independent cohort. The classifier was reported to diagnose cytomegalovirus status with high specificity and sensitivity in both the original and validation cohorts. In an earlier analysis of about 550 of the donors, most TCR beta V segments were observed in productive rearrangements about 87% or about 30% of the time, broadly matching IMGT annotations. Some IMGT-functional V segments, including TRBV6-2 and TRBV6-3, could not be distinguished by the 87-base-pair reads and were therefore excluded. In vitro tests confirmed that a few of the cytomegalovirus-associated TCR beta chains recognize cytomegalovirus antigens. A further reported finding was that TCR beta sequences accurately predicted the HLA-A and HLA-B alleles for most subjects in the first cohort. A total of fewer than 200 TCR beta chains were listed by the study as associated with cytomegalovirus. A later analysis found that HLA-associated TCR beta chains were more clonally expanded and had lower generation probabilities than equally common non-associated chains.

The cohort was made up of approximately 670 healthy bone marrow donors. Cohort members were all nominally healthy when sampled, although unrecorded immune exposures were likely present. The donor tested CMV seronegative and was one of the 352 seronegative cohort members. A peripheral blood sample was provided by each donor, and peripheral blood mononuclear cells were used for TCR beta sequencing. Genomic DNA extraction from the blood cell samples was performed with the Qiagen DNeasy Blood Extraction Kit. Library preparation used the immunoSEQ multiplex PCR assay. For the multiplex PCR, a mixture combining 60 forward primers for TCR Vbeta segments and 13 reverse primers for TCR Jbeta segments was used. A multiplex PCR assay on genomic DNA amplified the CDR3 region of rearranged TCR beta genes. The Illumina HiSeq System was used to sequence the amplified TCR beta libraries as 87-base-pair reads. As for the original processing: In a later analysis, 70 million to 95 million unique TCR beta chains were counted across the 500 to 700 repertoires, and roughly 10 million of these chains were shared by at least two donors. To remove PCR and sequencing errors, raw reads were error-corrected and collapsed into unique sequences using a nearest-neighbor algorithm that merged closely related sequences. To assign V, D and J gene segments, CDR3 sequences were aligned to IMGT reference sequences. For a sequence to be retained, a match of at least six nucleotides to both a V gene segment and a J gene segment was required. Rearrangements were called productive when the CDR3 lacked stop codons and stayed in frame with V and J; all others were non-productive. Following IMGT convention, CDR3 was defined as the stretch from the second conserved V-encoded cysteine to the conserved J-encoded phenylalanine. Sequences without an unambiguous match to a single V gene segment were excluded from the earlier analysis of 500 to 700 of the donors. An earlier analysis of fewer than 750 of the donors classified V segments as functional when productive rearrangements were above 56.7% and as segregating when the standard deviation between donors was above 5%. A statistical classification framework was built to diagnose cytomegalovirus status from the catalog of TCR beta chain sequences. In a later analysis, V and J genes were assigned by comparing TCR nucleotide sequences against IMGT/GENE-DB human TR gene sequences. The TCRdist pipeline was used in a later analysis to assign CDR3 sequences and most-parsimonious VDJ recombination scenarios. In a later analysis, every TCR beta chain was defined by the combination of its CDR3 amino acid sequence and its V-gene family, and reads without a unique V-gene family were dropped. In a later analysis, 500 to 700 highly shared, low-generation-probability nucleotide sequences were removed to address suspected cross-contamination and a sequencing artifact. For each public chain, a later analysis derived a clonal expansion index from normalized ranks of inferred template counts within each repertoire. A later analysis computed generation probabilities with a VDJ recombination model fitted to out-of-frame rearrangements, and checked the results against IGoR. Hypergeometric tests were used in a later analysis to score TCR-TCR, TCR-HLA and TCR-CMV co-occurrence, with a repertoire-size bias correction applied to the TCR pairs. False discovery rates were estimated in a later analysis by permuting HLA or CMV assignments 20 times. In a later analysis, co-occurring TCRs were grouped using DBSCAN, with TCRdist sequence similarity added in when clustering inside HLA-allele-positive subsets. Co-occurrence clustering excluded repertoires with fewer than 30,000 or more than 120,000 public chains, plus five with anomalous nucleotide sharing. Entries here come from immuneACCESS through TCRdb and include only in-frame sequences with V and J called. Some clones fail to appear in such tables; in the studies checked, an unresolved V gene covers under half of the shortfall, and the cause of the remainder is unknown. V and J calls and clone size come straight from that table; D and trimming were deduced from the DNA. This sample comprises about 230,000 clones, around 80% of them detected only once. The top ten constitute about 0.6% of the sample.

Source material: PBMCs. The sequence joins TRBV9 to TRBJ1-2; the junction holds 8 bases that match TRBD1. The source is a woman aged 40 to 50 in good health and CMV-seronegative. The CDR3 sequence is CASSPRQGQGYGYTF. The nucleotide sequence is TGTGCCAGCAGCCCTCGACAGGGGCAAGGCTATGGCTACACCTTC.